This T cell receptor beta chain derives from a study of radiotherapy plus CTLA-4 blockade in lung cancer. Study background: Disease control reached approximately 31%, with objective responses in less than 20%.

In its sample, this clone was seen once. What it binds is unknown. A read error may produce the germline difference seen at one junction end. The germline V gene encodes CDR1 MDHEN and CDR2 SYDVKM. The CDR3 extends over 16 amino acids. Notes on the study in general: Blood TCR clones of tumor origin expanded after radiotherapy plus ipilimumab. Early blood T cell clone dynamics reportedly forecast response best, with interferon-beta.

Chemo-refractory metastatic non-small-cell lung cancer patients were treated with focal radiation plus CTLA-4 blockade with ipilimumab. Produced via immunoSEQ multiplex PCR; TCRdb's table is partial and in-frame only. Of over 95,000 clones detected, 65% to 75% appear once; the ten largest clones hold about 3%. Specimen: peripheral blood, collected from a patient treated with radiotherapy plus ipilimumab. The chain carries TRBV28 and TRBJ1-2; TRBD1 might be the D (5 bases). The clonotype comes from a human donor with non-small cell lung cancer who had a partial response to radiotherapy plus ipilimumab. Some clones in this sample may be carry-over from other donors' samples. This chain's CDR3 is CASSGGIGPPNYGYAF. In DNA form, the CDR3 reads TGTGCCAGCAGTGGGGGGATCGGGCCGCCTAACTATGGCTACGCCTTC.